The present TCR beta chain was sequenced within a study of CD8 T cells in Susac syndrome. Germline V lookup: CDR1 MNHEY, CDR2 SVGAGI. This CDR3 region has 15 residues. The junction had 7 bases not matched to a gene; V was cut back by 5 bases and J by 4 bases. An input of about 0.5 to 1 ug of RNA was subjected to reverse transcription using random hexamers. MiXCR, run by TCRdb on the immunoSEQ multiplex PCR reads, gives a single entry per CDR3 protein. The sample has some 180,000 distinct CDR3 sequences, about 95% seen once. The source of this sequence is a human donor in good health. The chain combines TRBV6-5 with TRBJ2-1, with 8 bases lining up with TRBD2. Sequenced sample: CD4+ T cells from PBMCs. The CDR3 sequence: CASSRWGLEYNEQFF. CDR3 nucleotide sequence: TGTGCCAGCAGTCGCTGGGGACTAGAATACAATGAGCAGTTCTTC.